The 25 T cell receptor beta chains in this list originate from one sample, sequenced in a study of blood T cell repertoires in COVID-19. Using immunoSEQ multiplex PCR, the repertoire was profiled, and TCRdb retains in-frame clones only, with some absent. The data hold around 180,000 clones, with roughly 80% observed a single time. Sequenced material: peripheral blood. The receptors were sampled from a human donor in a cohort sampled during active COVID-19.

J is TRBJ2-7 and V is TRBV24-1, with 7 nucleotides matching TRBD1. The J segment lost 1 base and the V segment lost 4 bases, leaving 3 bases of the junction unmatched. This CDR3 contains 14 residues. Germline loops: CDR1 KGHDR, CDR2 SFDVKD. The CDR3 loop is CATSDPGQSYEQYF. The CDR3 DNA reads as TGTGCCACCAGTGACCCGGGACAGTCCTACGAGCAGTACTTC.

This clone occurred once. The rearrangement links TRBV7-2 to TRBJ2-7; 11 nucleotides align to TRBD2. The germline V gene has CDR1 SGHTA and CDR2 FQGNSA. J lost 1 base, V lost 5 bases, and 7 bases had no gene match. The CDR3 extends over 16 amino acids. The DNA for the CDR3 is TGTGCCAGCAGCCCAGGGCTAGCGGGGGGTTCCTACGAGCAGTACTTC. Amino acid sequence: CASSPGLAGGSYEQYF.

This clone has just a few counts. J is TRBJ1-2 and V is TRBV6-5; tentative D call: TRBD1 (5 bases). The V end was cut by 7 bases, the J end by 6 bases, with 18 bases between. The CDR3 covers 14 residues. Per germline, CDR1 MNHEY and CDR2 SVGAGI. The CDR3 sequence: CASTQLAGGNGYTF. The CDR3 DNA is TGTGCCAGCACTCAACTCGCCGGGGGTAATGGCTACACCTTC.

The chain links TRBV11-3 to TRBJ2-7; TRBD2 matches at 13 bases. The CDR3 runs 18 residues. The germline gives CDR1 SGHNT, CDR2 YENEEA. V gave up 0 bases and J gave up 5 bases; unmatched junction bases: 10. CDR3 loop: CASSLDPLGTSGTHEQYF. For the CDR3, the DNA is TGTGCCAGCAGCTTAGATCCCCTCGGGACTAGCGGGACCCACGAGCAGTACTTC.

The chain employs TRBV19 and TRBJ1-2; 7 nucleotides line up with TRBD1. The CDR3 has 13 amino acids. The V gene's germline CDR1 is LNHDA and CDR2 SQIVND (reference sequence). The V segment lost 7 bases and the J segment 8 bases; nucleotides outside the gene matches: 10. The CDR3 nucleotides read TGTGCCAGTACAAGTAGAGGGGGCAGGGGCTACACCTTC. Protein product: CASTSRGGRGYTF. Supplemented by reference TRBV19 and TRBJ1-2, the full variable domain reads DGGITQSPKYLFRKEGQNVTLSCEQNLNHDAMYWYRQDPGQGLRLIYYSQIVNDFQKGDIAEGYSVSREKKESFPLTVTSAQKNPTAFYLCASTSRGGRGYTFGSGTRLTVV.

This sequence joins TRBV11-1 and TRBJ2-7; 7 nucleotides match TRBD1. V was pared by 8 bases and J by 5 bases, with 9 bases of the junction left unmatched. The CDR3 has 13 amino acids. Germline V lookup: CDR1 SGHAT, CDR2 FQDESV (reference sequence). CDR3 coding DNA: TGTGCCAGCCTGGGGCAGGGGGAAGACGAGCAGTACTTC. Translation gives CASLGQGEDEQYF. Full variable domain (remainder filled in from reference TRBV11-1 and TRBJ2-7): EAEVAQSPRYKITEKSQAVAFWCDPISGHATLYWYRQILGQGPELLVQFQDESVVDDSQLPKDRFSAERLKGVDSTLKIQPAELGDSAMYLCASLGQGEDEQYFGPGTRLTVT.

CDR3 sequence reads: CASSTGQPGHQPQHF. The CDR3 DNA sequence: TGCGCCAGCAGCACCGGACAACCGGGCCATCAGCCCCAGCATTTT. The V gene is TRBV5-1, the J gene TRBJ1-5, with D perhaps TRBD1 (5 bases). Germline CDR1 is SGHRS and CDR2 is YFSETQ. V lost 4 bases and J 5 bases, leaving 16 bases between the germline ends. This CDR3 is built from 15 residues.

The chain carries TRBV7-6 and TRBJ2-5, with 9 nucleotides matching TRBD1. The germline V gene encodes CDR1 SGHVS and CDR2 FNYEAQ. The CDR3 contains 16 residues. The junction had 7 bases not matched to a gene; V was cut back by 1 base and J by 4 bases. CDR3 amino acids: CASSLVGTGTLETQYF. CDR3 DNA: TGTGCCAGCAGCTTAGTGGGGACAGGGACTCTAGAGACCCAGTACTTC.

The CDR3 DNA follows: TGTGCCAGCAGCTTGTCGGGTTACGGGGCCAACGTCCTGACTTTC. As protein: CASSLSGYGANVLTF. The chain carries TRBV5-4 and TRBJ2-6; the D is unclear. Trimming left V 1 base short and J 4 bases short, with 9 bases between. The length of the CDR3 is 15 residues. CDR1 and CDR2 (germline): SGHNT, YYREEE (reference sequence).

V and J are TRBV4-2 and TRBJ1-5; possibly TRBD1 for D (5 bases). V lost 4 bases, J lost 4 bases, and 11 bases lay in between. The length of the CDR3 is 14 residues. CDR1 is LGHNA and CDR2 is YNFKEQ in the germline V gene. CDR3 sequence (DNA): TGTGCCAGCAGCCCCACCGGGGGAAATCAGCCCCAGCATTTT. Protein product: CASSPTGGNQPQHF.

This sequence joins TRBV19 and TRBJ1-2; the D gene is possibly TRBD1 (5 bases). V lost 4 bases and J 5 bases, leaving 17 bases between the germline ends. Germline-derived CDR1 and CDR2 are LNHDA and SQIVND (reference sequence). This CDR3 region has 15 residues. This CDR3 reads CASSTSTAGWYGYTF. CDR3 bases: TGTGCCAGTAGTACGTCGACAGCGGGATGGTATGGCTACACCTTC.

The chain combines TRBV7-9 with TRBJ1-2; 7 positions agree with TRBD1. Germline values: CDR1 SEHNR, CDR2 FQNEAQ (reference sequence). V lost 6 bases, J lost 6 bases, and 7 bases stayed unmatched. The CDR3 has 13 amino acids. CDR3 residues: CASREGASDGYTF. Written as DNA, the CDR3 is TGTGCCAGCAGGGAGGGGGCATCGGATGGCTACACCTTC.

The gene calls are TRBV11-2 and TRBJ1-2; 7 bases are a match to TRBD1. CDR1 SGHAT and CDR2 FQNNGV come from the germline V gene. The CDR3 is 13 residues long. V dropped 5 bases and J dropped 7; count of bases not matched to a gene: 7. The CDR3 is CASSLRTGGGYTF. DNA for the CDR3: TGTGCCAGCAGCCTCCGGACAGGCGGTGGCTACACCTTC.

Only a few counts were recorded for this clone. The V call is TRBV9, the J call TRBJ2-1, with a weak D call TRBD2 (5 bases). V lost 0 bases, J lost 8 bases, and 9 bases lay in between. CDR3 length: 13 residues. Germline loops: CDR1 SGDLS, CDR2 YYNGEE. The CDR3 region is CASSVAGVDEQFF. The CDR3 nucleotides are TGTGCCAGCAGCGTAGCCGGGGTCGATGAGCAGTTCTTC.

The V and J genes are TRBV6-5 and TRBJ2-7; no clear D. This CDR3 has 16 amino acids. V lost 0 bases and J lost 0, with 12 bases in between. Germline CDR1 MNHEY, CDR2 SVGAGI. The chain's CDR3 is CASSYSGNPSSYEQYF. The CDR3 DNA reads as TGTGCCAGCAGTTACTCTGGTAACCCCAGCTCCTACGAGCAGTACTTC.

V is TRBV12-3 or TRBV12-4 and J is TRBJ1-2; D not certain. V lost 5 bases and J lost 13, with 20 bases in between. This CDR3 is 13 amino acids long. CDR3 coding DNA: TGTGCCAGCAGTCCCAACTTACTTCAGGTTCTCACCTTC. Translating gives CASSPNLLQVLTF.

The chain couples TRBV10-2 to TRBJ2-4; 15 bases map to TRBD2. V dropped 7 bases and J dropped 2; count of bases not matched to a gene: 3. The CDR3 consists of 16 residues. Looked up from germline, CDR1 is WSHSY and CDR2 is SAAADI. The CDR3 here is CASIGTSGGSKNIQYF. As DNA, the CDR3 is TGCGCCAGCATCGGGACTAGCGGGGGGTCCAAAAACATTCAGTACTTC.

This clone was counted a single time. The chain links TRBV4-3 to TRBJ1-2, with 9 bases matching TRBD1. Germline V gives CDR1 LGHNA, CDR2 YSLEER. The CDR3 is 17 amino acids. The V gene end was trimmed by 0 bases and the J gene end by 2 bases; junction bases not matched to a gene: 7. The CDR3 DNA reads TGCGCCAGCAGCCAAGACCTACCGGGACAGGGCAACTATGGCTACACCTTC. This gives the protein CASSQDLPGQGNYGYTF.

This chain connects TRBV4-1 to TRBJ1-5, with a tentative D call TRBD1 (6 bases). Germline lookup yields CDR1 MGHRA and CDR2 YSYEKL. V lost 11 bases to trimming and J lost 4 bases, with 9 bases between them. The CDR3 spans 11 residues. The DNA of the CDR3 is TGCGCCGCGGGGGCAAATCAGCCCCAGCATTTT. This codes for CAAGANQPQHF.

The chain uses TRBV2 and TRBJ2-7; the D gene is possibly TRBD2 (6 bases). Germline-derived CDR1 and CDR2 are SNHLY and FYNNEI. V was trimmed by 6 bases and J by 5 bases, leaving 11 bases between them. The CDR3 covers 12 residues. CDR3 amino acids: CASRTSSDEQYF. For the CDR3, the DNA is TGTGCCAGCAGGACTTCTAGCGACGAGCAGTACTTC.

The rearrangement links TRBV9 to TRBJ1-3; D gene ambiguous. V dropped 4 bases and J dropped 2 bases, with 16 bases sitting between them. From germline, CDR1 is SGDLS and CDR2 YYNGEE. The length of the CDR3 is 16 residues. The CDR3 spells CASSTLEGRTGNTIYF. The CDR3 DNA follows: TGTGCCAGCAGCACCTTAGAAGGGAGGACTGGAAACACCATATATTTT.

V gene TRBV7-9 combines with J gene TRBJ2-7, with D unclear. From germline, CDR1 is SEHNR and CDR2 FQNEAQ (reference sequence). V was trimmed by 2 bases and J by 7 bases, leaving 12 bases between them. The CDR3 is made up of 13 amino acids. For the CDR3, the DNA is TGTGCCAGCAGCTTACTATATACTCCTGAGCAGTACTTC. Translated: CASSLLYTPEQYF.

The rearrangement joins TRBV6-6 to TRBJ1-5, with D possibly being TRBD1 (5 bases). The ends were cut back, 0 bases at V and 6 bases at J, with 12 bases in the middle. Germline V gives CDR1 MNHNY, CDR2 SVGAGI (reference sequence). This CDR3 has 15 amino acids. CDR3 loop: CASSYSTRAGQPQHF. CDR3 bases: TGTGCCAGCAGTTACTCTACCAGGGCTGGTCAGCCCCAGCATTTT.

This chain links TRBV3-1 (or the pseudogene TRBV3-2) with TRBJ2-7, with 12 bases fitting TRBD1. V trimming: 1 base; J trimming: 4 bases; junction bases outside the gene matches: 2. There are 15 residues in the CDR3. CDR1 is LGHDT, CDR2 YNNKEL, per germline (reference sequence). CDR3 sequence reads: CASSQGDRGLYEQYF. CDR3 coding DNA: TGTGCCAGCAGCCAAGGGGACAGGGGGCTATACGAGCAGTACTTC.

The chain links TRBV7-9 to TRBJ2-3; D call uncertain. CDR3 length: 13 residues. V lost 2 bases and J 5 bases, leaving 8 bases between the germline ends. Germline V gene lookup returns CDR1 SEHNR and CDR2 FQNEAQ (reference sequence). CDR3 loop: CASSLNTQDTQYF. The CDR3 nucleotides read TGTGCCAGCAGCTTAAACACACAAGATACGCAGTATTTT. The full variable domain, its missing parts supplied by reference TRBV7-9 and TRBJ2-3, is DTGVSQNPRHKITKRGQNVTFRCDPISEHNRLYWYRQTLGQGPEFLTYFQNEAQLEKSRLLSDRFSAERPKGSFSTLEIQRTEQGDSAMYLCASSLNTQDTQYFGPGTRLTVL.